This T cell receptor (beta chain) was obtained from a study of T-cell reconstitution after alpha-beta-depleted transplantation in children. Trimming took 1 base from V and 5 from J; bases not matched to a gene: 12. The CDR3 has 18 residues. Germline values: CDR1 LNHNV, CDR2 YYDKDF (reference sequence). The TCRbeta library was prepared with unique molecular identifiers. From the PCR reads, TCRdb called clonotypes with MiXCR, one entry per CDR3 protein. Among some 280,000 distinct CDR3 sequences listed, approximately 9.8% were seen once. This sequence joins TRBV15 and TRBJ2-1; TRBD2 agrees at 9 bases. The receptor's source is a human donor who donated a stem cell graft to a child with SCID. This specimen consisted of PBMCs from the stem cell graft donor, obtained from the stem cell graft. CDR3 region: CATSRVAMMAGGNNEQFF. CDR3 DNA: TGTGCCACCAGCAGAGTCGCCATGATGGCGGGGGGGAACAATGAGCAGTTCTTC.